Listed below are T cell receptor beta chains from one sample, sequenced in a study of blood T cell repertoires in COVID-19. Libraries were prepared by immunoSEQ multiplex PCR; TCRdb keeps only in-frame clonotypes and omits some of them. Of hundreds of thousands of clones listed, 84% are singletons. The sequenced material came from peripheral blood. These receptors all stem from a man aged 25 to 45 with active or convalescent COVID-19. CDR3s include the opening cysteine and the closing phenylalanine or tryptophan. The order of the fields is CDR3 length, J gene, V gene, clone size, CDR3 protein. Only part of the rows carry a size: once, few, many, or a class if the clone is expanded.

13 TRBJ2-3 TRBV7-2 NA CASSRQGEDTQYF
12 TRBJ1-5 TRBV28 NA CASRDNNQPQHF
14 TRBJ1-1 TRBV4-1 few CASSRDRGNTEAFF
16 TRBJ2-2 TRBV27 NA CASSLAGTSKTGELFF
13 TRBJ2-3 TRBV5-4 NA CASSPLGGDTQYF
15 TRBJ1-6 TRBV2 NA CASSGPGQGESPLHF
13 TRBJ1-2 TRBV2 NA CASSGTAIYGYTF
17 TRBJ2-5 TRBV2 NA CASSEGTSGGAGETQYF
14 TRBJ1-5 TRBV27 NA CASSLTGTGQPQHF
13 TRBJ2-7 TRBV18 NA CASSPTGSYEQYF
16 TRBJ1-6 TRBV4-2 NA CASSRTGQGNNSPLHF
14 TRBJ2-1 TRBV7-2 NA CASNFLTTRYEQFF
16 TRBJ2-1 TRBV28 NA CASSPPGTGAYNEQFF
14 TRBJ1-4 TRBV7-9 NA CASSLKSFNEKLFF
15 TRBJ1-6 TRBV3-1/TRBV3-2 NA CASSQKQGAGSPLHF
12 TRBJ2-7 TRBV28 NA CASSLKRSEQYF